This TCR beta chain stems from a study of shared clonotypes between healthy human individuals. In the study overall: In total, the donors were a couple of women and three men aged 18 to 49. Study results and caveats: What naive subsets generally showed was a larger estimated richness than memory subsets showed.

Libraries were prepared by immunoSEQ multiplex PCR; TCRdb keeps only in-frame clonotypes and omits some of them. The sample shows hundreds of thousands of clones, roughly 96% of them seen only once. Terminally differentiated effector memory CD45RA+ cells were excluded from the naive CD8 cells, which were CD45RO-negative and positively selected for CCR7. None of the donors, who were healthy HIV-negative adults, had recently had acute infections or vaccinations. The CDR3 totals 13 residues. V was pared by 5 bases and J by 5 bases, with 3 bases of the junction left unmatched. Germline-derived CDR1 and CDR2 are SNHLY and FYNNEI. The table lists this clone with a count of one. What it binds is not known.

The sample consisted of naive CD8+ T cells sorted from blood. This chain connects TRBV2 to TRBJ2-1, with 7 bases that match TRBD2. This TCR was recovered from a man aged 25 to 40 in good health. CDR3 protein: CASSTGGNNEQFF. In DNA form, the CDR3 reads TGTGCCAGCAGTACCGGGGGGAACAATGAGCAGTTCTTC.